Below are 12 T cell receptor beta chains sequenced from a single sample in a study of T-cell reconstitution after alpha-beta-depleted transplantation in children. Construction of the TCRbeta library involved unique molecular identifiers. Via MiXCR, TCRdb re-called the PCR reads, giving one row per CDR3 protein. This sample carries about 440,000 distinct CDR3 sequences, roughly two fifths of them seen once, and the ten largest clones take approximately 30%. The specimen comprised PBMCs, sampled before TCRalphabeta/CD19-depleted stem cell transplant. These receptors came from a girl aged 2 to 10 with aplastic anemia, due to receive a stem cell transplant.

This clonotype was seen only a few times. The rearrangement uses TRBV5-1 and TRBJ1-2, with D maybe TRBD1 (6 bases). Deletions cut 4 bases from V and 8 bases from J, with 12 bases between. This CDR3 is 12 amino acids long. CDR1 is SGHRS, CDR2 YFSETQ, per germline. The CDR3 loop reads CASSRGGDGYTF. CDR3 nucleotide sequence: TGCGCCAGCAGCCGAGGGGGGGACGGCTACACCTTC.

This clonotype was observed many times. The chain uses TRBV28 and TRBJ2-7; D may be TRBD2 (7 bases). Trimming left V 2 bases short and J 6 bases short, with 14 bases between. Per germline, CDR1 MDHEN and CDR2 SYDVKM. The CDR3 runs to 14 residues. CDR3 loop: CASSLAGASLEQYF. The CDR3 bases are TGTGCCAGCAGTTTAGCGGGGGCCAGCCTCGAGCAGTACTTC.

The chain recombines TRBV6-1 with TRBJ2-6; no clear D. V lost 6 bases, J lost 0 bases, and 9 bases lay in between. Germline V gene sequence: CDR1 MNHNS, CDR2 SASEGT. The CDR3 extends over 15 amino acids. CDR3: CASSLKYSGANVLTF. CDR3 sequence (DNA): TGTGCCAGCAGCCTGAAATACTCTGGGGCCAACGTCCTGACTTTC.

Written as DNA, the CDR3 is TGTGCCAGCAGCTTAGGTGACAGGGCGGCGGAGACCCAGTACTTC. It translates to CASSLGDRAAETQYF. This chain links TRBV7-2 with TRBJ2-5, with 7 bases fitting TRBD1. Germline CDR1 reads SGHTA; CDR2 reads FQGNSA. Trimming removed 1 base from V and 5 bases from J; junction bases left unmatched: 7. The CDR3 is made up of 15 amino acids.

This rearrangement joins TRBV7-2 to TRBJ2-7; D may match TRBD1 or TRBD2 (5 bases each). Germline V lookup: CDR1 SGHTA, CDR2 FQGNSA. Trimming removed 0 bases from V and 2 bases from J, with 11 bases in between. CDR3 length: 15 residues. The DNA for the CDR3 is TGTGCCAGCAGCTTAGCGTACGGGACCACCTACGAGCAGTACTTC. Translated, it gives CASSLAYGTTYEQYF.

The chain combines TRBV5-6 with TRBJ2-1; no firm D call. The CDR3 length is 11 residues. V was pared by 5 bases and J by 9 bases, with 9 bases between. The germline CDR1 and CDR2 sequences are SGHDT and YYEEEE. The DNA for the CDR3 is TGTGCCAGCAGTTTCGATACTGAGCAGTTCTTC. Translating gives CASSFDTEQFF.

This clonotype was seen at least ten times. The rearrangement uses TRBV20-1 and TRBJ1-5; 12 nucleotides line up with TRBD1. CDR3 size: 15 residues. Germline CDR1 reads DFQATT; CDR2 reads SNEGSKA (reference sequence). V dropped 5 bases and J dropped 4; count of bases not matched to a gene: 6. The CDR3 loop reads CSADRDRGLNQPQHF. As DNA, the CDR3 is TGCAGTGCTGACCGGGACAGGGGGCTAAATCAGCCCCAGCATTTT.

This clonotype has at least ten counts. The CDR3 sequence: CSVWLAGNSYEQYF. DNA of the CDR3: TGCAGCGTTTGGCTAGCGGGGAACTCCTACGAGCAGTACTTC. The chain carries TRBV29-1 and TRBJ2-7; TRBD2 matches at 9 bases. The CDR3 length is 14 residues. Germline V CDR1 and CDR2: SQVTM, ANQGSEA. V gave up 5 bases and J gave up 0 bases; unmatched junction bases: 5.

The chain recombines TRBV7-9 with TRBJ2-1; 10 nucleotides agree with TRBD2. J was trimmed by 4 bases and V by 4 bases; bases with no gene match: 4. CDR1 and CDR2 (germline): SEHNR, FQNEAQ (reference sequence). The CDR3 is 15 residues long. CDR3 in DNA: TGTGCCAGCAGCTCCGGGACTAGCGTTTACAATGAGCAGTTCTTC. Its protein is CASSSGTSVYNEQFF. Combining the CDR3 with reference TRBV7-9 and TRBJ2-1 gives the whole variable domain DTGVSQNPRHKITKRGQNVTFRCDPISEHNRLYWYRQTLGQGPEFLTYFQNEAQLEKSRLLSDRFSAERPKGSFSTLEIQRTEQGDSAMYLCASSSGTSVYNEQFFGPGTRLTVL.

As for this clonotype: The junction departs from the called germline gene at one end, perhaps through a read error. As DNA, the CDR3 is TGCGCCAGCAGCTTGGGGGGGGCCAGCGGGACTTACAATGAGCAGTTTTTC. Its translation: CASSLGGASGTYNEQFF. V is TRBV5-1 and J is TRBJ2-1; D perhaps matches TRBD2 (7 bases). CDR1 is SGHRS and CDR2 is YFSETQ in the germline V gene. This CDR3 has 17 residues.

The chain recombines TRBV5-1 with TRBJ2-7, with D tentatively TRBD1 or TRBD2 (5 bases each). Germline values: CDR1 SGHRS, CDR2 YFSETQ. V lost 4 bases and J lost 2, with 13 bases in between. The CDR3 consists of 14 residues. CDR3 in amino acids: CASSTGRSPYEQYF. In nucleotides, the CDR3 is TGCGCCAGCAGCACGGGACGGAGTCCCTACGAGCAGTACTTC.

This clonotype showed up just a few times. The chain is built from TRBV12-3 or TRBV12-4 and TRBJ1-5, with 8 bases lining up with TRBD1. The CDR3 has 12 residues. Trimming cost V 5 bases and J 9 bases; bases outside gene matches: 3. CDR3 sequence (DNA): TGTGCCAGCAGTGACAGGGGTGGGCCCCAGCATTTT. Translated: CASSDRGGPQHF.